This T cell receptor beta chain was profiled in a study of cytomegalovirus exposure and HLA in healthy donors. Trimming removed 6 bases at V and 9 bases at J, with 9 bases between. The CDR3 is made up of 11 amino acids. CDR1 and CDR2 (germline): MNHEY, SVGAGI. PCR was performed using 60 Vbeta and 13 Jbeta primers. This table comes from immunoSEQ multiplex PCR, and its TCRdb copy is limited to in-frame clones, with some not included. Of 37,000 or so clones listed, roughly 81% were seen once; the top ten hold approximately 8.5%. Sequencing was done on a sample of PBMCs. The source is a woman in her 40s in good health and CMV-seronegative. The chain carries TRBV6-5 and TRBJ2-1; D may be TRBD2 (5 bases). This CDR3 is CASSLAGEQFF. The CDR3 bases are TGTGCCAGCAGCCTAGCTGGTGAGCAGTTCTTC.